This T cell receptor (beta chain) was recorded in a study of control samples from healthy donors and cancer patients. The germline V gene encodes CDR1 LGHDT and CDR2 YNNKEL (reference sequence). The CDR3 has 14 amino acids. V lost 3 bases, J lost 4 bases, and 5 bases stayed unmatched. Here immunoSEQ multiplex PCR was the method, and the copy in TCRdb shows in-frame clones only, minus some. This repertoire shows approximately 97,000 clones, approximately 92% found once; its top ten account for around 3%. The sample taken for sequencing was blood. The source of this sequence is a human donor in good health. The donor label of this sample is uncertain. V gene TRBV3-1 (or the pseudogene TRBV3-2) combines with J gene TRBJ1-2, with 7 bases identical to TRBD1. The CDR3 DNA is TGTGCCAGCAGCCATCTACAGGGGCGCTATGGCTACACCTTC. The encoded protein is CASSHLQGRYGYTF.